These T cell receptor beta chains were read from a single sample in a study of cytomegalovirus exposure and HLA in healthy donors. Clones were read by immunoSEQ multiplex PCR, and TCRdb kept only the in-frame ones, dropping some. This sample yields some 80,000 clones, of which approximately 65% are seen a single time; 3.5% to 4.5% belongs to the top ten. Input material: PBMCs. Receptor source: a male donor in good health and CMV-seropositive. CDR3s include the opening cysteine and the closing phenylalanine or tryptophan. D genes are given only for firm matches. The size field is filled for only some rows; it gives once, few, many or a size class.

15	TRBV6-5	few	TRBJ1-6	NA	CASSRQSTPNSPLHF	TGTGCCAGCAGCAGACAGTCGACTCCTAATTCACCCCTCCACTTT
16	TRBV7-6	NA	TRBJ2-1	NA	CASSYKPGLSYNEQFF	TGTGCCAGCAGCTATAAACCGGGACTCTCCTACAATGAGCAGTTCTTC
13	TRBV7-3	NA	TRBJ2-1	TRBD2	CASSPGTINEQFF	TGTGCCAGCAGCCCGGGGACTATCAATGAGCAGTTCTTC
13	TRBV7-2	few	TRBJ2-7	NA	CASSSPVSYEQYF	TGTGCCAGCAGCTCCCCAGTCTCCTACGAGCAGTACTTC
14	TRBV30	NA	TRBJ2-5	TRBD1	CAWSVDRGRETQYF	TGTGCCTGGAGTGTGGACAGGGGAAGGGAGACCCAGTACTTC
15	TRBV10-3	few	TRBJ2-4	NA	CAISGAGGWTDIQYF	TGTGCCATCAGTGGGGCAGGGGGGTGGACGGACATTCAGTACTTC
15	TRBV27	NA	TRBJ2-7	NA	CASSLYSSAAFEQYF	TGTGCCAGCAGTTTATATTCTAGCGCGGCTTTCGAGCAGTACTTC
15	TRBV30	few	TRBJ2-5	TRBD2	CAWSVTGLAEETQYF	TGTGCCTGGAGTGTAACGGGACTAGCGGAAGAGACCCAGTACTTC
14	TRBV30	NA	TRBJ1-4	TRBD1	CAWNPGQGDEKLFF	TGTGCCTGGAATCCGGGACAGGGGGATGAAAAACTGTTTTTT
13	TRBV6-1	few	TRBJ1-5	NA	CASKQGRNQPQHF	TGTGCCAGCAAACAGGGCCGCAATCAGCCCCAGCATTTT
15	TRBV5-6	NA	TRBJ2-1	TRBD2	CASSLGRGAYNEQFF	TGTGCCAGCAGCTTAGGGCGGGGGGCCTACAATGAGCAGTTCTTC
12	TRBV19	NA	TRBJ2-3	NA	CASSPGGDTQYF	TGTGCCAGTAGTCCGGGGGGCGATACGCAGTATTTT
13	TRBV2	NA	TRBJ2-3	NA	CASRGDNTDTQYF	TGTGCCAGCAGGGGAGATAACACAGATACGCAGTATTTT
13	TRBV30	NA	TRBJ1-1	NA	CAWSSTENTEAFF	TGTGCCTGGAGTTCGACAGAGAACACTGAAGCTTTCTTT
13	TRBV25-1	NA	TRBJ1-2	NA	CASSEPRDNGYTF	TGTGCCAGCAGTGAGCCCAGAGACAATGGCTACACCTTC
14	TRBV6-1	NA	TRBJ1-2	TRBD1	CASTPETGNYGYTF	TGTGCCAGCACCCCGGAGACAGGGAACTATGGCTACACCTTC
13	TRBV6-1	NA	TRBJ2-7	NA	CASIVGAGGEQYF	TGTGCCAGCATCGTGGGGGCTGGGGGCGAGCAGTACTTC
16	TRBV4-3	few	TRBJ2-5	NA	CASSQDLRGRGETQYF	TGCGCCAGCAGCCAAGATCTGAGGGGGAGAGGAGAGACCCAGTACTTC
14	TRBV18	few	TRBJ1-1	NA	CASSPPTGGTEAFF	TGTGCCAGCTCACCACCGACCGGGGGCACTGAAGCTTTCTTT
15	TRBV7-9	few	TRBJ2-5	NA	CASSFSGDGQETQYF	TGTGCCAGCAGCTTCTCAGGGGATGGCCAAGAGACCCAGTACTTC
13	TRBV29-1	NA	TRBJ1-2	NA	CSVEGGPLNGYTF	TGCAGCGTTGAAGGGGGGCCCCTTAATGGCTACACCTTC
14	TRBV28	once	TRBJ2-3	TRBD2	CASRAGLAADTQYF	TGTGCCAGCAGGGCGGGACTAGCAGCGGATACGCAGTATTTT
14	TRBV9	NA	TRBJ2-3	NA	CASSVRAKTDTQYF	TGTGCCAGCAGCGTGAGGGCCAAAACAGATACGCAGTATTTT
15	TRBV5-1	few	TRBJ2-7	TRBD2	CASSLGPSGVYEQYF	TGCGCCAGCAGCTTGGGTCCTAGCGGGGTCTACGAGCAGTACTTC
13	TRBV29-1	NA	TRBJ2-5	TRBD1	CSDGQGMQETQYF	TGCAGCGATGGACAGGGGATGCAAGAGACCCAGTACTTC
17	TRBV2	NA	TRBJ1-5	NA	CASSEQASVRSNQPQHF	TGTGCCAGCAGTGAACAGGCATCCGTAAGGAGCAATCAGCCCCAGCATTTT
17	TRBV19	NA	TRBJ2-1	TRBD2	CASSIEGTSGRANEQFF	TGTGCCAGTAGTATAGAGGGGACTAGCGGGAGGGCGAATGAGCAGTTCTTC
13	TRBV28	NA	TRBJ2-7	NA	CASSLGQPYEQYF	TGTGCCAGCAGTCTCGGACAGCCCTACGAGCAGTACTTC
18	TRBV4-3	NA	TRBJ1-2	TRBD1	CASSQLPGQGAANYGYTF	TGCGCCAGCAGCCAACTTCCGGGACAGGGAGCGGCTAACTATGGCTACACCTTC
14	TRBV28	NA	TRBJ2-5	NA	CASSSGGSRETQYF	TGTGCCAGCAGTTCGGGGGGCAGTCGGGAGACCCAGTACTTC
13	TRBV9	NA	TRBJ1-5	NA	CASSGKEDQPQHF	TGTGCCAGCAGCGGGAAAGAGGATCAGCCCCAGCATTTT
15	TRBV27	NA	TRBJ1-5	TRBD1	CASSFSGTGDQPQHF	TGTGCCAGCAGTTTTTCCGGGACAGGGGACCAGCCCCAGCATTTT
14	TRBV19	few	TRBJ2-1	TRBD2	CASSFGLVGNEQFF	TGTGCCAGTAGTTTCGGACTAGTGGGGAATGAGCAGTTCTTC
16	TRBV4-2	NA	TRBJ2-2	TRBD2	CASSQASGRNTGELFF	TGTGCCAGCAGCCAAGCTAGCGGGAGGAACACCGGGGAGCTGTTTTTT
17	TRBV10-1	few	TRBJ2-7	NA	CASSESEGTRRPYEQYF	TGCGCCAGCAGTGAGTCGGAAGGGACAAGGAGGCCCTACGAGCAGTACTTC
16	TRBV4-2	once	TRBJ2-7	TRBD2	CASSQEGTSGVYEQYF	TGTGCCAGCAGCCAAGAGGGGACTAGCGGGGTATACGAGCAGTACTTC
15	TRBV5-6	NA	TRBJ1-5	NA	CASSLGLGAAKPQHF	TGTGCCAGCAGCTTGGGGCTGGGCGCAGCTAAGCCCCAGCATTTT
16	TRBV27	NA	TRBJ2-3	TRBD2	CASSPWTSGATDTQYF	TGTGCCAGCAGTCCCTGGACTAGCGGGGCAACAGATACGCAGTATTTT
16	TRBV7-2	NA	TRBJ1-5	NA	CASSLAPAGINQPQHF	TGTGCCAGCAGCTTAGCCCCAGCAGGGATTAATCAGCCCCAGCATTTT
14	TRBV19	NA	TRBJ1-2	TRBD1	CASSIRLQGDGYTF	TGTGCCAGTAGTATTCGCCTACAGGGGGATGGCTACACCTTC
16	TRBV28	NA	TRBJ2-2	TRBD1	CASSLKTGPWTGELFF	TGTGCCAGCAGTTTAAAGACAGGGCCGTGGACCGGGGAGCTGTTTTTT
14	TRBV9	few	TRBJ1-1	NA	CASTRSNMNTEAFF	TGTGCCAGCACCCGATCAAACATGAACACTGAAGCTTTCTTT
15	TRBV28	NA	TRBJ1-4	NA	CASRLGGTFNEKLFF	TGTGCCAGCAGGTTAGGCGGAACCTTTAATGAAAAACTGTTTTTT
15	TRBV6-6	few	TRBJ1-1	NA	CASSPTPTVNTEAFF	TGTGCCAGCAGCCCGACGCCAACAGTAAACACTGAAGCTTTCTTT
14	TRBV7-2	NA	TRBJ1-2	NA	CASSSGGQSRGYTF	TGTGCCAGCAGCTCAGGTGGACAGTCGAGGGGCTACACCTTC
14	TRBV7-2	NA	TRBJ2-1	NA	CASSLSRPSGEQFF	TGTGCCAGCAGCCTCTCGCGTCCTAGTGGCGAGCAGTTCTTC
15	TRBV9	few	TRBJ1-5	NA	CASSASGFPDQPQHF	TGTGCCAGCAGTGCTTCAGGATTCCCAGATCAGCCCCAGCATTTT